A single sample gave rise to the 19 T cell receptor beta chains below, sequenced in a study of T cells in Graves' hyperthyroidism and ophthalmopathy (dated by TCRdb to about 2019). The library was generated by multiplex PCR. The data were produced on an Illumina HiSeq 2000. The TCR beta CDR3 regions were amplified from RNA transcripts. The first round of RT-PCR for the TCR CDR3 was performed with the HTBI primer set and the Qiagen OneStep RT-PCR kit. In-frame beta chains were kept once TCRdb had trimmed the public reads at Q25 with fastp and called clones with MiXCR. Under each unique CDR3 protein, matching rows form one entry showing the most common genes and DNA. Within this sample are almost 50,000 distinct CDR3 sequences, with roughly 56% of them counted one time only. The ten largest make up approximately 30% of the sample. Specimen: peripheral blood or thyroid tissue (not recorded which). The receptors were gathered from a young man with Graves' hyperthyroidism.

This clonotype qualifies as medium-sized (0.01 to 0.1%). CDR3 in amino acids: CASSYDRVNQPQHF. The DNA for the CDR3 is TGTGCCAGCAGTTACGACAGGGTTAATCAGCCCCAGCATTTT. This chain joins TRBV6-5 and TRBJ1-5, with 7 bases identical to TRBD1. V was pared by 2 bases and J by 4 bases, with 2 bases of the junction left unmatched. The CDR3 is 14 residues long. From germline, CDR1 is MNHEY and CDR2 SVGAGI.

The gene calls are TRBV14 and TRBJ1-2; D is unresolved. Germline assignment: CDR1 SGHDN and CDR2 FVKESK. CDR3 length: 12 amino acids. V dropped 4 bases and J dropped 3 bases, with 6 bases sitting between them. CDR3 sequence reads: CASSPADYGYTF. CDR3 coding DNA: TGTGCCAGCAGCCCTGCGGACTATGGCTACACCTTC.

The CDR3 protein is CASSESGTHYEQYF. The CDR3 DNA sequence: TGTGCCAGCAGTGAATCCGGGACACACTACGAGCAGTACTTC. V is TRBV12-3 or TRBV12-4 and J is TRBJ2-7, with D possibly matching TRBD1 (6 bases). The CDR3 has 14 residues. Trimming stripped 5 bases from V and 3 bases from J, with 14 bases between.

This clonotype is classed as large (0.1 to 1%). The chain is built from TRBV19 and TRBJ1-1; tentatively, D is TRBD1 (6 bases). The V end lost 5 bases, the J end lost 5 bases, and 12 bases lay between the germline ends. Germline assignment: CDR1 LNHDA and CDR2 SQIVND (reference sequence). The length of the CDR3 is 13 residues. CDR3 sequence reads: CASSENRVTEAFF. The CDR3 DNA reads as TGTGCCAGTAGTGAGAACAGGGTAACTGAAGCTTTCTTT.

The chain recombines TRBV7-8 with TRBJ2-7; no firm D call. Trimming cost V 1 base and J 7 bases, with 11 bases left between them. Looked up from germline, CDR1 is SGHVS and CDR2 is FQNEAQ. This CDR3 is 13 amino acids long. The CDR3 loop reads CASSLERVEEQYF. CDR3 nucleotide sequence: TGTGCCAGCAGCTTAGAAAGGGTGGAGGAGCAGTACTTC. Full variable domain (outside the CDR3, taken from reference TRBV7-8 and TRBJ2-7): GAGVSQSPRYKVAKRGQDVALRCDPISGHVSLFWYQQALGQGPEFLTYFQNEAQLDKSGLPSDRFFAERPEGSVSTLKIQRTQQEDSAVYLCASSLERVEEQYFGPGTRLTVT.

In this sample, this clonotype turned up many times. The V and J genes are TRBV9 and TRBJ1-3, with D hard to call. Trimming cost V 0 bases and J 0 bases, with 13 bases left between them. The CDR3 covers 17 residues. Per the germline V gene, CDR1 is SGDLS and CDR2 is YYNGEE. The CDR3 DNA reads TGTGCCAGCAGCGTAGATCCCTACCTAAGCTCTGGAAACACCATATATTTT. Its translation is CASSVDPYLSSGNTIYF.

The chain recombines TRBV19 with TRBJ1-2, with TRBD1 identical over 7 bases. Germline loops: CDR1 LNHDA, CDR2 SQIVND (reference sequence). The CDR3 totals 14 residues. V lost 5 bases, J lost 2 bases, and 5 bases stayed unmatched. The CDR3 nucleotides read TGTGCCAGTAGTCGCGACAGGGACAACTATGGCTACACCTTC. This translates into CASSRDRDNYGYTF.

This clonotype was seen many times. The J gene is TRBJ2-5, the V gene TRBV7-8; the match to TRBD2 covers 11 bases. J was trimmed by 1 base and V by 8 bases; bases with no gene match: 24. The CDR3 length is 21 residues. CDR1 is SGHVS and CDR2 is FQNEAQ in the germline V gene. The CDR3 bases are TGTGCCAGCCGCCGGCACCTAAGAGTACTACTAGCGGGGGCCCTCCAAGAGACCCAGTACTTC. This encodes CASRRHLRVLLAGALQETQYF.

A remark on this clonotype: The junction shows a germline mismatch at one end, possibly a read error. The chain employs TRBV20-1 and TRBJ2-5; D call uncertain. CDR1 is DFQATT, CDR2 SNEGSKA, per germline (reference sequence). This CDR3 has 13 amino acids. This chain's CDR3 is CSAGDLDRETQYF. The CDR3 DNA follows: TGCAGTGCTGGAGACCTTGACCGGGAGACCCAGTACTTC.

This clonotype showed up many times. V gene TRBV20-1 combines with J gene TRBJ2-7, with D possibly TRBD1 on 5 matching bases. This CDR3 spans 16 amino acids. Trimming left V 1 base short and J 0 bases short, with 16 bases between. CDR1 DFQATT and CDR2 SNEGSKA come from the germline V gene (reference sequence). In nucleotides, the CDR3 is TGCAGTGCTAGAGGCCCGGACACCAAGAACTCCTACGAGCAGTACTTC. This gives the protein CSARGPDTKNSYEQYF.

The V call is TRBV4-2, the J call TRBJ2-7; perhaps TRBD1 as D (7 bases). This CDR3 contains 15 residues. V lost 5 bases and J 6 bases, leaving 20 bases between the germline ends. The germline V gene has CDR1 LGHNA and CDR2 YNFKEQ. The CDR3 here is CASSNEPQGGREQYF. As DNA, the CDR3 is TGTGCCAGCAGCAACGAACCCCAGGGGGGTCGCGAGCAGTACTTC.

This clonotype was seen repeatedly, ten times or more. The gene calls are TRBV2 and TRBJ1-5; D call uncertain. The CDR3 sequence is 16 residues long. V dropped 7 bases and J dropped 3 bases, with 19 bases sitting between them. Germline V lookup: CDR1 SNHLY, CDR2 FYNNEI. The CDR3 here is CASKGTPTVINQPQHF. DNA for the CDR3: TGTGCCAGCAAAGGTACTCCGACGGTGATCAATCAGCCCCAGCATTTT.

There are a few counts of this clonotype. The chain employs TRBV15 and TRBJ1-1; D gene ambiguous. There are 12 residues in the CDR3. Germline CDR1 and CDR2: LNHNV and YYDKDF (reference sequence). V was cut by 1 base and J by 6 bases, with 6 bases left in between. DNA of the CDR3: TGTGCCACCAGCAGAGTTGGCGCTGAAGCTTTCTTT. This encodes CATSRVGAEAFF. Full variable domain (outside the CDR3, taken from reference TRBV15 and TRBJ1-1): DAMVIQNPRYQVTQFGKPVTLSCSQTLNHNVMYWYQQKSSQAPKLLFHYYDKDFNNEADTPDNFQSRRPNTSFCFLDIRSPGLGDTAMYLCATSRVGAEAFFGQGTRLTVV.

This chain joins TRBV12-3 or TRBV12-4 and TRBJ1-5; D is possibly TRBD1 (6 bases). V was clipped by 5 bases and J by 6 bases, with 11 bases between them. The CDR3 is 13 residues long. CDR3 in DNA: TGTGCCAGCAGTCCCCGGGGGGCTCAGCCCCAGCATTTT. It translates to CASSPRGAQPQHF.

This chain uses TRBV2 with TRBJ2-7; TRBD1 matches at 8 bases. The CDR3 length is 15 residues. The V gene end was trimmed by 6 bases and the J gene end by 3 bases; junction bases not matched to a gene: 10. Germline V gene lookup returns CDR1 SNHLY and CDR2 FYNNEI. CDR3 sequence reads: CASSRGTGTLYEQYF. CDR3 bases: TGTGCCAGCAGCCGAGGGACAGGCACCCTCTACGAGCAGTACTTC.

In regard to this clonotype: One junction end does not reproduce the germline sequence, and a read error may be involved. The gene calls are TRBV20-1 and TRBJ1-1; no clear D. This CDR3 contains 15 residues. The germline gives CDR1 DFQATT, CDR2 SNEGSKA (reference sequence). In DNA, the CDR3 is TGCAGTGCTATGATCCCGGGCACAGCTATCACTGAAGCCTTCTTT. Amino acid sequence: CSAMIPGTAITEAFF.

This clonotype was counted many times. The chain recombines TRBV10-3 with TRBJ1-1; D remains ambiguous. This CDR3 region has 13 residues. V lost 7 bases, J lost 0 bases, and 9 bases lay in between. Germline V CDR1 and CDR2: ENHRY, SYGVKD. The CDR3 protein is CAIKGEMNTEAFF. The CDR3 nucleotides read TGTGCCATCAAGGGAGAAATGAACACTGAAGCTTTCTTT.

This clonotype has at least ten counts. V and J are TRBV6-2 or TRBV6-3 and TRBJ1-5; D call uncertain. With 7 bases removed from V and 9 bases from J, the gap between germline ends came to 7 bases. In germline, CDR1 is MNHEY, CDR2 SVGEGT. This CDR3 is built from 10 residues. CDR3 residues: CASTLLPQHF. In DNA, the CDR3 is TGTGCCAGCACTCTTCTGCCCCAGCATTTT.

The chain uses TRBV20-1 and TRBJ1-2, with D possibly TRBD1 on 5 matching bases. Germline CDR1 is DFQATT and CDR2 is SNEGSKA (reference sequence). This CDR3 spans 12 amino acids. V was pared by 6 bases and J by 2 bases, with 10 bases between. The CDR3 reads CSALKGNYGYTF. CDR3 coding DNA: TGCAGTGCCCTTAAGGGGAACTATGGCTACACCTTC.